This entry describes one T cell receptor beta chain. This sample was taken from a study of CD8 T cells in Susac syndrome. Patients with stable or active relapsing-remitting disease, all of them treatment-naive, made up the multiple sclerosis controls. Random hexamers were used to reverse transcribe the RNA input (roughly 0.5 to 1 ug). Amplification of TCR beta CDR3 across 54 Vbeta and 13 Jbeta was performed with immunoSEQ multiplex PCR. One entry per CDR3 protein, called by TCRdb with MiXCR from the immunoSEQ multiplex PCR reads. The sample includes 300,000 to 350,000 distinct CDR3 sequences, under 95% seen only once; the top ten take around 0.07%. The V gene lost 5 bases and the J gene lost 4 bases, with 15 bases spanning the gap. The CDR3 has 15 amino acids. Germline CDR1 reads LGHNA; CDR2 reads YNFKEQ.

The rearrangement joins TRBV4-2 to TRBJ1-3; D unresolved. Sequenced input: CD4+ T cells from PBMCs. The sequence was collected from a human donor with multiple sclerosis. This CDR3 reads CASSITGTSGNTIYF. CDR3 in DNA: TGTGCCAGCAGCATTACGGGAACATCCGGAAACACCATATATTTT.